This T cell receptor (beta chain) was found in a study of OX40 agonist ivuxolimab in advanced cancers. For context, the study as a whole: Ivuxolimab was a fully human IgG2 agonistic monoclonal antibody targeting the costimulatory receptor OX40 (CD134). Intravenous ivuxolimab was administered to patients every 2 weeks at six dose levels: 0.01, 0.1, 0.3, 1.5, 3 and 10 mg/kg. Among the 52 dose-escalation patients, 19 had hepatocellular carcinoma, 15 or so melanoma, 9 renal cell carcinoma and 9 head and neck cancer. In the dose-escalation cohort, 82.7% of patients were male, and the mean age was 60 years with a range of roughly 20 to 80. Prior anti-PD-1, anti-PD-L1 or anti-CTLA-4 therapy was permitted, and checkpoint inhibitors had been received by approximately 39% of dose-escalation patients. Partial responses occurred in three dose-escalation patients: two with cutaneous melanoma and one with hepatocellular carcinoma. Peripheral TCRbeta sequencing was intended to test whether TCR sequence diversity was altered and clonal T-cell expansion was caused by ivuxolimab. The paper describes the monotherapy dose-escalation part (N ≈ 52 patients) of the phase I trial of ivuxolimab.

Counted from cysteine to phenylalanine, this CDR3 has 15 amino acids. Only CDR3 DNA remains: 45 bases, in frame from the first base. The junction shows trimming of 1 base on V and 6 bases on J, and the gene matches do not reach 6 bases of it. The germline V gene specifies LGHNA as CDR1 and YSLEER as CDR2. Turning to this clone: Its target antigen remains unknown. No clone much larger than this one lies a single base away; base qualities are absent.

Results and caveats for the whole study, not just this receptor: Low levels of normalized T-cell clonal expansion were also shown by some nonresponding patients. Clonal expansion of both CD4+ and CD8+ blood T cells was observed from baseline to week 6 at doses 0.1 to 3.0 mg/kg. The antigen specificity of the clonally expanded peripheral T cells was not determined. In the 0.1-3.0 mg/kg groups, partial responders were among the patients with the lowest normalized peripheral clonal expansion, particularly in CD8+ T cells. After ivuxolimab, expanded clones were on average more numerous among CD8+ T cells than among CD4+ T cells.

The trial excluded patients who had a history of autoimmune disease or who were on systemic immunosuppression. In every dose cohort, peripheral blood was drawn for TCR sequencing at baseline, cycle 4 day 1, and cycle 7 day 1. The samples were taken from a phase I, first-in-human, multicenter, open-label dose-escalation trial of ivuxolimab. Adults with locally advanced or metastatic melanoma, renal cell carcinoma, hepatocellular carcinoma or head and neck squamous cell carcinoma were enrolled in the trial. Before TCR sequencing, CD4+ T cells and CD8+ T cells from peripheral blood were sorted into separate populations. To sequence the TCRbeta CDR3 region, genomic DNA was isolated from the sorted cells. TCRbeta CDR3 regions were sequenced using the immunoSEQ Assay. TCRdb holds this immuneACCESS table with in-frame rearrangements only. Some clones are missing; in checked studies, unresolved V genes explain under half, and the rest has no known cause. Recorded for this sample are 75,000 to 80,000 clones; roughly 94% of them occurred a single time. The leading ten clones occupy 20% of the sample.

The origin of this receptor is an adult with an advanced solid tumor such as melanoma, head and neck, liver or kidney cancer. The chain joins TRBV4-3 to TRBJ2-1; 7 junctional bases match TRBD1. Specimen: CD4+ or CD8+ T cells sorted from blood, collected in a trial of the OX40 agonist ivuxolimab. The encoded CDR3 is CASSQAWPGGNEQFF. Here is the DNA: TGCGCCAGCAGCCAAGCTTGGCCAGGGGGCAATGAGCAGTTCTTC.